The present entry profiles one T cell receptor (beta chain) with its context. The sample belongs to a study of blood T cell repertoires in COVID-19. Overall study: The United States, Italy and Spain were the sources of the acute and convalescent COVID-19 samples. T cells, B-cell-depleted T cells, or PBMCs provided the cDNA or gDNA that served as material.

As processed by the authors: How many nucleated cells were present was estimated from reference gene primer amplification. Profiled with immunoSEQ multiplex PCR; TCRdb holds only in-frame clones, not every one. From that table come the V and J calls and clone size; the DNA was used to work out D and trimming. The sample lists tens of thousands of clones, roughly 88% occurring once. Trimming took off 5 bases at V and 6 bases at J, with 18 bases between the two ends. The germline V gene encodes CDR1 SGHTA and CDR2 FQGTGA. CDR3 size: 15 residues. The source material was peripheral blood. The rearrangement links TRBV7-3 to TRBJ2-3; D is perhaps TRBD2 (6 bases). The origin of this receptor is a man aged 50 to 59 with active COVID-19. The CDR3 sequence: CASSPPGGTRDTQYF. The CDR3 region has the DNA TGTGCCAGCAGCCCCCCTGGAGGGACGAGGGATACGCAGTATTTT.